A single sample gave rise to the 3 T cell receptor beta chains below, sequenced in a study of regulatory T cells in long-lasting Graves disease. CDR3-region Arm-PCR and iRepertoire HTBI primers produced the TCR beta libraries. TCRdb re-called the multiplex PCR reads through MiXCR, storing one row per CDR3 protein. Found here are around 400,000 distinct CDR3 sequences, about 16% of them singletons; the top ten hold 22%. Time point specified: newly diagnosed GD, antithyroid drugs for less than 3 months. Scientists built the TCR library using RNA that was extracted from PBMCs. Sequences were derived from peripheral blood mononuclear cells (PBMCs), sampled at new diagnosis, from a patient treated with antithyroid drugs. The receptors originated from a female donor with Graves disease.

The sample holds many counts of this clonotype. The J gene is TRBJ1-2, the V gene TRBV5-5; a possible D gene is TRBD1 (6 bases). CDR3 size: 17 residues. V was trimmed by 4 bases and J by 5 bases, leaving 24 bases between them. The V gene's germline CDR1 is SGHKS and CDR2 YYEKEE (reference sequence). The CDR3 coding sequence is TGTGCCAGCAGCACGGACCTTACCGCAGGGGTGGATTATGGCTACACCTTC. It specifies CASSTDLTAGVDYGYTF.

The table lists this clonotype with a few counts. The CDR3 DNA sequence: TGTGCCAGCAGTTATGACCAGCGGGAGGGACGTTCCCGGGAGACCCAGTACTTC. Protein: CASSYDQREGRSRETQYF. The V call is TRBV6-5, the J call TRBJ2-5; TRBD2 aligns across 10 bases. CDR3 length equals 18 residues. The V and J ends lost 3 bases and 5 bases, in that order; junction bases with no gene match: 15. Germline V gene lookup returns CDR1 MNHEY and CDR2 SVGAGI.

CDR3 sequence: CAISESPTVAMNTEAFF. CDR3 coding DNA: TGTGCCATCAGTGAGTCTCCGACAGTAGCCATGAACACTGAAGCTTTCTTT. This chain connects TRBV10-3 to TRBJ1-1, with D maybe TRBD1 (5 bases). V was pared by 0 bases and J by 0 bases, with 14 bases between. Germline V CDR1 and CDR2: ENHRY, SYGVKD. The CDR3 extends over 17 amino acids.